This T cell receptor beta chain is from a study of OX40 agonist ivuxolimab in advanced cancers. Study details: The patients received ivuxolimab by intravenous route every 2 weeks at 0.01 to 10 mg/kg.

Here immunoSEQ multiplex PCR was the method, and the copy in TCRdb shows in-frame clones only, minus some. The data show 70,000 or so clones, around 91% seen once. Germline CDR1 is MNHEY and CDR2 is SMNVEV (reference sequence). With 3 bases removed from V and 0 bases from J, the gap between germline ends came to 14 bases. The CDR3 consists of 16 residues. This chain uses TRBV27 with TRBJ1-2; D is possibly TRBD1 (6 bases). The clonotype originates from an adult with an advanced solid tumor such as melanoma, head and neck, liver or kidney cancer. Sequencing was performed on CD4+ or CD8+ T cells sorted from blood, taken in a trial of the OX40 agonist ivuxolimab. In DNA, the CDR3 is TGTGCCAGCAGTTTGTTGGGGGGGGCTCCTAACTATGGCTACACCTTC. It is translated as CASSLLGGAPNYGYTF.